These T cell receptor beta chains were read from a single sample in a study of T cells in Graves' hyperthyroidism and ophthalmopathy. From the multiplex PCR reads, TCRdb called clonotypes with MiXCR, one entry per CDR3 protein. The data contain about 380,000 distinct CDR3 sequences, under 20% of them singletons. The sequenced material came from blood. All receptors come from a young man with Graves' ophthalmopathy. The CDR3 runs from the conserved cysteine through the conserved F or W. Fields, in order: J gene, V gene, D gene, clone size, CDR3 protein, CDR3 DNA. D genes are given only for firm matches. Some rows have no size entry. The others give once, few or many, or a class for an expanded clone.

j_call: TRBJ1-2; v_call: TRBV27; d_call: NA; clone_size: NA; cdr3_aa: CASRMGENYGYTF; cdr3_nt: TGTGCCAGCAGAATGGGGGAGAACTATGGCTACACCTTC
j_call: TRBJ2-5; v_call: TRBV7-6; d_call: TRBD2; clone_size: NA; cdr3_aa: CASSQERLAGGGETQYF; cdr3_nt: TGTGCCAGCAGCCAAGAACGCCTAGCGGGGGGAGGAGAGACCCAGTACTTC
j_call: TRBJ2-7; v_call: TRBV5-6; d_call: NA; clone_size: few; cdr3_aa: CASSLAQRRDEQYF; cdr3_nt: TGTGCCAGCAGCTTGGCCCAGCGGCGAGACGAGCAGTACTTC
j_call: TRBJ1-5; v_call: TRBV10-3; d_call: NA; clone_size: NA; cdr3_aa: CAISEVSQPQHF; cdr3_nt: TGTGCCATCAGTGAGGTGAGTCAGCCCCAGCATTTT
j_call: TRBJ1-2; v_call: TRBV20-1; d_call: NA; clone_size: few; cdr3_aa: CSAATLNYGYTF; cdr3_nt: TGCAGTGCCGCGACACTAAACTATGGCTACACCTTC
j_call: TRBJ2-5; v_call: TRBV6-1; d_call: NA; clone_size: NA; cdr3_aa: CASRPTTGWEYF; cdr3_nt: TGTGCCAGCAGGCCGACTACGGGTTGGGAGTACTTC
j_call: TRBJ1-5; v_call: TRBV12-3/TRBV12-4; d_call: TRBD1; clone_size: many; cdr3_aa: CASRRTGPTAQHF; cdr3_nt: TGTGCCAGCCGCCGGACAGGGCCTACGGCCCAGCATTTT
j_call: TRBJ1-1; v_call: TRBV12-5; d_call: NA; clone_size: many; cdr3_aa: CASGFGNWGNTEAFF; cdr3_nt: TGTGCTAGTGGCTTCGGGAACTGGGGAAACACTGAAGCTTTCTTT
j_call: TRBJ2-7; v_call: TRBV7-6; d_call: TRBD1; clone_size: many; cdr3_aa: CASSLEDRAVYEQYF; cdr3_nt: TGTGCCAGCAGCTTAGAGGACAGGGCGGTCTACGAGCAGTACTTC
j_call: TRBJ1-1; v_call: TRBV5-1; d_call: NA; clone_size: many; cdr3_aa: CASSLAGGGKTEAFF; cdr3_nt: TGCGCCAGCAGCTTGGCCGGGGGAGGGAAAACTGAAGCTTTCTTT
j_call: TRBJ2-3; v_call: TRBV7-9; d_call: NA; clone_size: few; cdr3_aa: CASSQTGVTDTQYF; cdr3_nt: TGTGCCAGCAGCCAAACGGGGGTCACAGATACGCAGTATTTT
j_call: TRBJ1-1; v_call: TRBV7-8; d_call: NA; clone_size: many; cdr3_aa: CAIGGQSAEAFF; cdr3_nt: TGTGCCATCGGAGGACAGAGCGCTGAAGCTTTCTTT
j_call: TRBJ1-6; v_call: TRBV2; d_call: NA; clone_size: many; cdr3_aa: CASTADYNSPLHF; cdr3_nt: TGTGCCAGCACGGCTGATTATAATTCACCCCTCCACTTT
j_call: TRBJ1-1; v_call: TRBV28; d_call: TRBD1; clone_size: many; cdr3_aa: CASSLGTGSKAFF; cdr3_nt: TGTGCCAGCAGTTTAGGGACAGGGTCAAAAGCTTTCTTT
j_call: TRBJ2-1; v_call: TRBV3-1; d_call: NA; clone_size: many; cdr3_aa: CASSQDIRVRYNEQFF; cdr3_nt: TGTGCCAGCAGCCAAGATATAAGGGTGAGGTACAATGAGCAGTTCTTC
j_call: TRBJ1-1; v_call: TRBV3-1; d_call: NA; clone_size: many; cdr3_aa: CASSPTQQTNTEAFF; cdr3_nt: TGTGCCAGCAGCCCGACACAGCAAACTAACACTGAAGCTTTCTTT
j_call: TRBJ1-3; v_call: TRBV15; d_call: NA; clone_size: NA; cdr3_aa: CATTPTTGGNTIYF; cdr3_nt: TGTGCCACCACCCCCACCACCGGGGGAAACACCATATATTTT
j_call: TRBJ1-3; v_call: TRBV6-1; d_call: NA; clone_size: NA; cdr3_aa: CATSLVGTSSGNTIYF; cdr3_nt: TGTGCCACCTCCTTGGTTGGGACAAGCTCTGGAAACACCATATATTTT
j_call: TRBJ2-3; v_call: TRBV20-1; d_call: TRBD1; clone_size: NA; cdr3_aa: CSAPPGQGFGTDTQYF; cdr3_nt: TGCAGTGCTCCGCCAGGACAGGGGTTTGGCACAGATACGCAGTATTTT
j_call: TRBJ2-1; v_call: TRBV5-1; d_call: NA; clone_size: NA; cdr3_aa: CASSPGRSYNGQFF; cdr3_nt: TGCGCCAGCAGCCCAGGTCGCTCCTACAATGGGCAGTTCTTC
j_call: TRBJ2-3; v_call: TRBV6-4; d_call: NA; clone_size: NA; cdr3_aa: CASSDGGRTQYF; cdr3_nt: TGTGCCAGCAGTGACGGGGGGCGTACGCAGTATTTT
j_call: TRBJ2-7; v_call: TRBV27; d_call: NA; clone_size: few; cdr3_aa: CASSLGGPNYEQYF; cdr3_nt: TGTGCCAGCAGTTTAGGGGGGCCGAACTACGAGCAGTACTTC
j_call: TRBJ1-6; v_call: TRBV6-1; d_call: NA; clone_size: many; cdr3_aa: CASSQKQFYNSPLHF; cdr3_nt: TGTGCCAGCAGTCAGAAACAGTTCTATAATTCACCCCTCCACTTT
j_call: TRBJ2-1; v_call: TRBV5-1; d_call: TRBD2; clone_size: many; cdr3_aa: CASSLSGGANNEQFF; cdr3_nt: TGCGCCAGCAGCTTGAGCGGGGGGGCGAACAATGAGCAGTTCTTC
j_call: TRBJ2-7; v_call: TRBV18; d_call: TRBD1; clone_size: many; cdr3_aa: CASSPLGTGGHEQYF; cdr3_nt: TGTGCCAGCTCACCACTCGGGACAGGGGGCCACGAGCAGTACTTC
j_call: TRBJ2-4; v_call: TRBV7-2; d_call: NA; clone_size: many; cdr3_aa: CASSRPGSYGNIQYF; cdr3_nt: TGTGCCAGCAGCCGCCCTGGTAGCTACGGGAACATTCAGTACTTC
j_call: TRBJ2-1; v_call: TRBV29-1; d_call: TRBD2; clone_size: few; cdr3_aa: CSAGTSGNNEQFF; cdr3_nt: TGCAGCGCCGGGACTAGCGGTAACAATGAGCAGTTCTTC
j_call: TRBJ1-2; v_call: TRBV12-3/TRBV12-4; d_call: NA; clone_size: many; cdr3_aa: CASSPRSSNYGYTF; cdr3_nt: TGTGCCAGCAGTCCCAGGTCTTCCAACTATGGCTACACCTTC
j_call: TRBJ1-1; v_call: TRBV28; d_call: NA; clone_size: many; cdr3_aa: CASSPPRGTMNTEAFF; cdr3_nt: TGTGCCAGCAGTCCTCCGCGGGGAACGATGAACACTGAAGCTTTCTTT
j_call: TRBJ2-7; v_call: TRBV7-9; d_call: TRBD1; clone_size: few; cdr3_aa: CASSPKGQAYEQYF; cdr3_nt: TGTGCCAGCAGCCCCAAGGGACAGGCCTACGAGCAGTACTTC
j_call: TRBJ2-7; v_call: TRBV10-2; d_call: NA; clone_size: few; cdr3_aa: CASSEGDEQYF; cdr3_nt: TGCGCCAGCAGTGAAGGGGACGAGCAGTACTTC
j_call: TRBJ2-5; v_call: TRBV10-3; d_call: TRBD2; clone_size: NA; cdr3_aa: CAIPAGGGNQETQYF; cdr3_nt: TGTGCCATCCCCGCGGGGGGAGGGAACCAAGAGACCCAGTACTTC
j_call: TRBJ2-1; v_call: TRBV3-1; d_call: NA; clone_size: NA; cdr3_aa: CASSLEGDHNEQFF; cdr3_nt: TGTGCCAGCAGCCTCGAGGGAGACCACAATGAGCAGTTCTTC
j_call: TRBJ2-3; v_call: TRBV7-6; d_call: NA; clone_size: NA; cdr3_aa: CASRKGWRNTDTQYF; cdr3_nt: TGTGCCAGCAGGAAGGGGTGGAGAAACACAGATACGCAGTATTTT
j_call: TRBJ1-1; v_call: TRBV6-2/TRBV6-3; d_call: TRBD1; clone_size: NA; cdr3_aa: CASRSGQGVVF; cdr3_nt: TGTGCCAGCAGATCAGGACAGGGAGTGGTCTTT
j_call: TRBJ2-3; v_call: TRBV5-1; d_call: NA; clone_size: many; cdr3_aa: CASSSIEADTQYF; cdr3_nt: TGCGCCAGCAGCTCAATAGAGGCAGATACGCAGTATTTT
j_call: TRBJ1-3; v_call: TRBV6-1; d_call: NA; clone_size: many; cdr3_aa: CASSLGRRNTIYF; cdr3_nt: TGTGCCAGCAGTCTCGGACGGCGAAACACCATATATTTT
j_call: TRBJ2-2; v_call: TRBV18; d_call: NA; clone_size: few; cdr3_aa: CASSPNLAATGELFF; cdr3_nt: TGTGCCAGCTCACCCAATCTCGCGGCCACCGGGGAGCTGTTTTTT
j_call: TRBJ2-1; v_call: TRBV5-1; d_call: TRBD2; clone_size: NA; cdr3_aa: CASSWGGGGAGNEQFF; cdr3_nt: TGCGCCAGCAGCTGGGGCGGCGGGGGGGCAGGTAATGAGCAGTTCTTC
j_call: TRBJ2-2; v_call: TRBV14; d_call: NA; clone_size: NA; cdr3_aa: CASSLAGRTGELFF; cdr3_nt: TGTGCCAGCAGCCTCGCAGGGCGGACCGGGGAGCTGTTTTTT
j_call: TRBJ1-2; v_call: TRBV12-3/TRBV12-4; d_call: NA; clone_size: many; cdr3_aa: CASRRSANYGYTF; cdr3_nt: TGTGCCAGCAGGAGGTCGGCGAACTATGGCTACACCTTC
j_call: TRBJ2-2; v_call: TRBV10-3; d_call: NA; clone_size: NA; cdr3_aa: CAISEVRLGGGELFF; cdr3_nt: TGTGCCATCAGTGAAGTGAGACTAGGAGGCGGGGAGCTGTTTTTT
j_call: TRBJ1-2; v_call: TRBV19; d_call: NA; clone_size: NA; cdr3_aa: CASSRLRFLGYTF; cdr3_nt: TGTGCCAGTAGTAGGCTGAGGTTTCTTGGCTACACCTTC
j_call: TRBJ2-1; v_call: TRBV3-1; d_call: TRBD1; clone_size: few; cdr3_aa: CASSTPTGGSTFF; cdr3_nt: TGTGCCAGCAGCACCCCGACAGGGGGTAGCACGTTCTTC
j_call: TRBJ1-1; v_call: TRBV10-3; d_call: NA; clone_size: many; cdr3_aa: CAISPLVENTEAFF; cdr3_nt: TGTGCCATCAGTCCCCTCGTCGAGAACACTGAAGCTTTCTTT
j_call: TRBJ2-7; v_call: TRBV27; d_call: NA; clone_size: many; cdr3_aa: CASSLSRGGNEQYF; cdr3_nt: TGTGCCAGCAGTTTAAGCCGGGGTGGGAACGAGCAGTACTTC
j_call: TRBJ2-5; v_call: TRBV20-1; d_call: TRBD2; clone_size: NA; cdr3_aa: CSAPRGVETQYF; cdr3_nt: TGCAGTGCCCCCCGGGGGGTAGAGACCCAGTACTTC
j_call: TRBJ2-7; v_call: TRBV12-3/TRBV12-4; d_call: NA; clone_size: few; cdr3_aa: CASSFSGAGREQYF; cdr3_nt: TGTGCCAGCAGTTTTTCCGGGGCCGGCCGAGAGCAGTACTTC
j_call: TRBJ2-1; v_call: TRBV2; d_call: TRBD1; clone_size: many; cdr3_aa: CASSEEGTVSYNEQFF; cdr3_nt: TGTGCCAGCAGTGAAGAGGGGACAGTCAGCTACAATGAGCAGTTCTTC
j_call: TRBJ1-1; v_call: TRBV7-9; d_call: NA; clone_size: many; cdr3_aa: CASSLGDLLGRYTEAFF; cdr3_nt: TGTGCCAGCAGCTTAGGGGACTTACTGGGGAGGTACACTGAAGCTTTCTTT
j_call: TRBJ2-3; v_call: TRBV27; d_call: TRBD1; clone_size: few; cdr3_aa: CASSDRGHTDTQYF; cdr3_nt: TGTGCCAGCAGTGACAGGGGCCACACAGATACGCAGTATTTT
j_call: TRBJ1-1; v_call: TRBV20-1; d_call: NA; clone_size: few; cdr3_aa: CSAPLLSEAFF; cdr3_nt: TGCAGTGCTCCCCTGCTGAGCGAAGCTTTCTTT
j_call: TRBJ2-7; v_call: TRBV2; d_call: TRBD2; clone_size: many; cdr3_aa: CASRTGTSGSYEQYF; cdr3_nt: TGTGCCAGCAGAACCGGGACTAGCGGCTCCTACGAGCAGTACTTC
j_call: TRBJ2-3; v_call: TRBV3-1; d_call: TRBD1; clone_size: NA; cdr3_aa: CASSLRDRGSTDTQYF; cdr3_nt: TGTGCCAGCAGCCTACGGGACAGGGGAAGCACAGATACGCAGTATTTT
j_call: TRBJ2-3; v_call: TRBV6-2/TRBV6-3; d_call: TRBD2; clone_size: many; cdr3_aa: CASRPILAGFTDTQYF; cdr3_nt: TGTGCCAGCAGACCAATTCTAGCGGGGTTTACAGATACGCAGTATTTT
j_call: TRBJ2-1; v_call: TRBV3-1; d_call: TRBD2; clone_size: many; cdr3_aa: CASSQGLGGVYNEQFF; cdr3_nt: TGTGCCAGCAGCCAAGGCCTTGGGGGGGTCTACAATGAGCAGTTCTTC